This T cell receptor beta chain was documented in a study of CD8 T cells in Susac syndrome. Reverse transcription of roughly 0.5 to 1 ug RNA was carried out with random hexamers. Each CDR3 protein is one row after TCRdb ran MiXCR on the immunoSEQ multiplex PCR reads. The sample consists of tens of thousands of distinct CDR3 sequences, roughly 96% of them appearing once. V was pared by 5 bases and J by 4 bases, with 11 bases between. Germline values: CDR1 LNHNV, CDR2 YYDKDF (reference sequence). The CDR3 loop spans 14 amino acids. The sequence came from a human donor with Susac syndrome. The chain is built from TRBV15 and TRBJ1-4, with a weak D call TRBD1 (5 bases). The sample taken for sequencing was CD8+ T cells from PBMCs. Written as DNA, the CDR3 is TGTGCCACCAGCGAGACAGACCATAATGAAAAACTGTTTTTT. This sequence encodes CATSETDHNEKLFF.